The 29 T cell receptor beta chains below all came from one sample that was sequenced in a study of cytotoxic CD8 clonotypes in ibrutinib-treated CLL. The data were produced by immunoSEQ multiplex PCR, yet TCRdb's version contains in-frame clones alone and is incomplete. This sample has roughly 180,000 clones, with about 80% found just once. Source: PBMCs, taken after 24 months of ibrutinib treatment. The receptors stem from a human donor with chronic lymphocytic leukemia.

This clone has just a few counts. The chain couples TRBV14 to TRBJ2-6, with 9 bases lining up with TRBD2. The ends lost 3 bases at V and 5 bases at J; junction bases unmatched: 11. The CDR3 runs 18 residues. Germline loops: CDR1 SGHDN, CDR2 FVKESK. CDR3 residues: CASSQTASGRTWANVLTF. The CDR3 DNA sequence: TGTGCCAGCAGCCAGACGGCCAGCGGGAGGACCTGGGCCAACGTCCTGACTTTC.

The gene calls are TRBV6-5 and TRBJ2-7, with 9 bases fitting TRBD1. The CDR3 contains 15 residues. Trimming cost V 6 bases and J 4 bases; bases outside gene matches: 10. Germline-derived CDR1 and CDR2 are MNHEY and SVGAGI. The CDR3 nucleotides are TGTGCCAGCAGCCCCGGACAGGGGAGGAAGTACGAGCAGTACTTC. Translating it yields CASSPGQGRKYEQYF.

The rearrangement joins TRBV11-1 to TRBJ1-3, with a weak D call TRBD1 (5 bases). CDR3 size: 15 residues. Germline lookup yields CDR1 SGHAT and CDR2 FQDESV (reference sequence). Trimming took off 4 bases at V and 2 bases at J, with 12 bases between the two ends. Written as DNA, the CDR3 is TGTGCCAGCAGCTCCAGGGCGAAGACTGGAAACACCATATATTTT. Protein sequence: CASSSRAKTGNTIYF.

The CDR3 is CASSLGSGSGTHEQYF. The DNA of the CDR3 is TGTGCCAGCAGCTTAGGAAGCGGATCAGGGACCCACGAGCAGTACTTC. This rearrangement joins TRBV7-8 to TRBJ2-7; D may match TRBD1 or TRBD2 (5 bases each). CDR3 size: 16 residues. Germline CDR1 reads SGHVS; CDR2 reads FQNEAQ. The V and J ends lost 1 base and 5 bases respectively, with 18 bases between them.

This clone was picked up a small number of times. This chain links TRBV7-9 with TRBJ2-1, with unresolved D. Germline V gives CDR1 SEHNR, CDR2 FQNEAQ (reference sequence). This CDR3 has 13 amino acids. V shed 7 bases and J shed 7 bases, with 14 bases lying between them. The CDR3 spells CASTKRVGNEQFF. CDR3 nucleotides: TGTGCCAGCACCAAACGGGTGGGGAATGAGCAGTTCTTC.

This chain connects TRBV14 to TRBJ2-1, with D perhaps TRBD1 (5 bases). Deletions cut 0 bases from V and 10 bases from J, with 7 bases between. Germline V gives CDR1 SGHDN, CDR2 FVKESK. CDR3 size: 12 residues. CDR3 coding DNA: TGTGCCAGCAGCCAAGATGCAGGGGAGCAGTTCTTC. The encoded protein is CASSQDAGEQFF.

The chain uses TRBV5-8 and TRBJ2-2; 8 nucleotides align to TRBD2. V shed 1 base and J 6 bases; nucleotides not matched to a gene: 11. The CDR3 sequence is 17 residues long. Germline V gene data show CDR1 as SGHTS and CDR2 as YDEGEE. DNA for the CDR3: TGTGCCAGCAGCTTGTGGGGTAGCGGGATCCTCCCCGGGGAGCTGTTTTTT. Residues: CASSLWGSGILPGELFF.

The chain combines TRBV4-2 with TRBJ2-2; 9 nucleotides match TRBD2. V dropped 0 bases and J dropped 5; count of bases not matched to a gene: 10. Germline lookup yields CDR1 LGHNA and CDR2 YNFKEQ. The CDR3 runs to 18 residues. CDR3 nucleotides: TGTGCCAGCAGCCAAGATAAAAGGCGGGAGGGCCTGACCGGGGAGCTGTTTTTT. Its translation: CASSQDKRREGLTGELFF.

The CDR3 loop is CASSVGGQTYNEQFF. The DNA for the CDR3 is TGTGCCAGCAGCGTAGGTGGACAGACCTACAATGAGCAGTTCTTC. The rearrangement joins TRBV9 to TRBJ2-1; weak D call: TRBD1 (6 bases). The CDR3 sequence is 15 residues long. The V gene lost 0 bases and the J gene lost 2 bases, with 9 bases spanning the gap. CDR1 is SGDLS and CDR2 is YYNGEE in the germline V gene.

This clone was seen just once. This chain links TRBV7-2 with TRBJ2-1, with 11 bases that match TRBD2. V shed 3 bases, J shed 6 bases, and the junction held 10 bases outside the gene matches. Germline assignment: CDR1 SGHTA and CDR2 FQGNSA. This CDR3 contains 17 residues. Written as DNA, the CDR3 is TGTGCCAGCAGCTTGCTGTCTAGCGGGAGGAGCAGCAATGAGCAGTTCTTC. Translating gives CASSLLSSGRSSNEQFF. Variable domain in full (rest from reference TRBV7-2 and TRBJ2-1): GAGVSQSPSNKVTEKGKDVELRCDPISGHTALYWYRQSLGQGLEFLIYFQGNSAPDKSGLPSDRFSAERTGGSVSTLTIQRTQQEDSAVYLCASSLLSSGRSSNEQFFGPGTRLTVL.

This chain uses TRBV29-1 with TRBJ2-7; D gene unclear. The CDR3 spans 15 residues. Between the trimmed V and J ends, which lost 6 bases and 4 bases, there was a span of 22 bases. Germline V gives CDR1 SQVTM, CDR2 ANQGSEA. CDR3 bases: TGCAGCGTAGATAGCCGGGCCCTGGGGAAGTACGAGCAGTACTTC. It is translated as CSVDSRALGKYEQYF.

The rearrangement joins TRBV10-3 to TRBJ2-1, with D possibly TRBD1 on 5 matching bases. This CDR3 has 15 residues. The germline V and J ends were trimmed by 4 bases and 10 bases, with 20 bases remaining between them. CDR1 and CDR2 (germline): ENHRY, SYGVKD. CDR3 amino acids: CAISGAQGISTEQFF. The CDR3, as DNA: TGTGCCATCAGTGGGGCGCAGGGAATATCGACGGAGCAGTTCTTC.

This chain uses TRBV5-3 with TRBJ1-2; no definite D call. TRBV5-3 is flagged as an ORF with uncertain function. The length of the CDR3 is 12 residues. V gave up 1 base and J gave up 4 bases, with 5 bases separating them. The chain's CDR3 is CARSLPPYGYTF. The CDR3 nucleotides are TGTGCCAGAAGCTTGCCCCCCTATGGCTACACCTTC.

This chain connects TRBV4-1 to TRBJ1-5; D not resolved. The CDR3 spans 15 residues. V gave up 1 base and J gave up 1 base, with 8 bases separating them. The germline CDR1 and CDR2 sequences are MGHRA and YSYEKL. The CDR3 DNA follows: TGCGCCAGCAGCCAAGCGGGGTTAAGCAATCAGCCCCAGCATTTT. Translation gives CASSQAGLSNQPQHF.

This chain links TRBV6-6 with TRBJ1-5; D is perhaps TRBD1 (6 bases). This CDR3 is 15 amino acids long. The V end was cut by 1 base, the J end by 0 bases, with 7 bases between. Germline values: CDR1 MNHNY, CDR2 SVGAGI (reference sequence). The CDR3 bases are TGTGCCAGCAGTTACTTAGGGGGTAGCAATCAGCCCCAGCATTTT. Protein: CASSYLGGSNQPQHF.

Here the CDR3 DNA reads TGTGCAAGTCGCAAGGGGGAGCCAGAACAGCAAGAGACCCAGTACTTC. Protein: CASRKGEPEQQETQYF. The rearrangement joins TRBV12-2 to TRBJ2-5; TRBD1 is the table's D call, not checked against the DNA. TRBV12-2 has pseudogene status. The CDR3 is 16 amino acids.

The chain has TRBV30 and TRBJ1-1; D is ambiguous. Deletions cut 0 bases from V and 8 bases from J, with 13 bases between. Germline V gene data show CDR1 as GTSNPN and CDR2 as SVGIG (reference sequence). The CDR3 extends over 13 amino acids. The CDR3: CAWSVGPNREAFF. CDR3 DNA: TGTGCCTGGAGTGTGGGCCCTAATAGAGAAGCTTTCTTT.

This clone was observed a few times. The rearrangement links TRBV19 to TRBJ1-5, with a tentative D call TRBD1 (6 bases). The germline gives CDR1 LNHDA, CDR2 SQIVND (reference sequence). This CDR3 region has 15 residues. V dropped 5 bases and J dropped 14 bases, with 25 bases sitting between them. The CDR3, as DNA: TGTGCCAGTAGTCCGGCTCGGGGTTTATGGGACACCAAGCATTTT. Translating gives CASSPARGLWDTKHF. Filled out from reference TRBV19 and TRBJ1-5, the complete variable domain reads DGGITQSPKYLFRKEGQNVTLSCEQNLNHDAMYWYRQDPGQGLRLIYYSQIVNDFQKGDIAEGYSVSREKKESFPLTVTSAQKNPTAFYLCASSPARGLWDTKHFGDGTRLSIL.

This chain connects TRBV19 to TRBJ2-3, with 7 bases identical to TRBD2. CDR3 length: 14 residues. With 4 bases clipped from V and 2 bases from J, the junction kept 3 bases outside the gene matches. Looked up from germline, CDR1 is LNHDA and CDR2 is SQIVND (reference sequence). CDR3 in DNA: TGTGCCAGTAGTACGGGAGGACCCACAGATACGCAGTATTTT. Translation: CASSTGGPTDTQYF.

The V call is TRBV18, the J call TRBJ2-1; the D is unclear. Germline CDR1 KGHSH, CDR2 LQKENI. V shed 3 bases and J shed 0 bases, with 12 bases lying between them. The CDR3 runs 16 residues. The CDR3 here is CASSPRVQSSYNEQFF. CDR3 nucleotide sequence: TGTGCCAGCTCACCTAGAGTACAGAGCTCCTACAATGAGCAGTTCTTC.

This chain connects TRBV9 to TRBJ1-3; no definite D call. The germline gives CDR1 SGDLS, CDR2 YYNGEE. V lost 2 bases and J lost 7, with 13 bases in between. The CDR3 runs 14 residues. The CDR3 here is CASSVAVRENTIYF. The CDR3 bases are TGTGCCAGCAGCGTCGCGGTCCGAGAGAACACCATATATTTT. Based on the CDR3 plus reference TRBV9 and TRBJ1-3, the full variable domain is DSGVTQTPKHLITATGQRVTLRCSPRSGDLSVYWYQQSLDQGLQFLIQYYNGEERAKGNILERFSAQQFPDLHSELNLSSLELGDSALYFCASSVAVRENTIYFGEGSWLTVV.

The chain employs TRBV6-5 and TRBJ1-2; D ambiguous. Germline V gene data show CDR1 as MNHEY and CDR2 as SVGAGI. Trimming removed 2 bases from V and 2 bases from J, with 3 bases in between. The CDR3 is 12 amino acids. The CDR3 protein is CASSYANYGYTF. DNA for the CDR3: TGTGCCAGCAGTTACGCCAACTATGGCTACACCTTC.

The V and J genes are TRBV6-5 and TRBJ1-1; maybe TRBD1 (6 bases). Germline CDR1 reads MNHEY; CDR2 reads SVGAGI. The CDR3 totals 16 residues. V lost 0 bases to trimming and J lost 2 bases, with 13 bases between them. In nucleotides, the CDR3 is TGTGCCAGCAGTTACTCTTCCGGGACACCTAACACTGAAGCTTTCTTT. Its translation: CASSYSSGTPNTEAFF.

The J gene is TRBJ1-2, the V gene TRBV6-1; 9 positions agree with TRBD1. The CDR3 contains 16 residues. Germline lookup yields CDR1 MNHNS and CDR2 SASEGT. V lost 1 base and J lost 6; bases outside the gene matches: 9. CDR3 sequence: CASSEGDRENFNGYTF. DNA for the CDR3: TGTGCCAGCAGTGAAGGGGACAGGGAAAATTTTAATGGCTACACCTTC.

This clone was detected once. The V and J genes are TRBV7-2 and TRBJ1-1; 7 positions agree with TRBD1. Germline V lookup: CDR1 SGHTA, CDR2 FQGNSA. The V segment lost 3 bases and the J segment 4 bases; nucleotides outside the gene matches: 8. This CDR3 region has 15 residues. CDR3 DNA sequence: TGTGCCAGCAGCTTCCACAGGGCAGGGGGCACTGAAGCTTTCTTT. It specifies CASSFHRAGGTEAFF.

DNA for the CDR3: TGTGCCAGCAGCCTAACCGACGGCTACGAGCAGTACTTC. Protein sequence: CASSLTDGYEQYF. The gene calls are TRBV11-2 and TRBJ2-7; no clear D. V was shortened by 5 bases and J by 3 bases, with 11 bases between the two germline ends. This CDR3 comprises 13 residues. The germline CDR1 and CDR2 sequences are SGHAT and FQNNGV.

V and J are TRBV9 and TRBJ2-6, with D possibly being TRBD1 (6 bases). The V end lost 4 bases, the J end lost 0 bases, and 8 bases lay between the germline ends. The CDR3 loop spans 15 amino acids. Germline V gene data show CDR1 as SGDLS and CDR2 as YYNGEE. CDR3 amino acids: CASSPGDSGANVLTF. CDR3 bases: TGTGCCAGCAGCCCAGGGGACTCTGGGGCCAACGTCCTGACTTTC.

CDR3 region: CASSSTGFVHTQYF. CDR3 nucleotide sequence: TGTGCCAGTAGTAGTACAGGGTTTGTTCATACGCAGTATTTT. The chain is built from TRBV19 and TRBJ2-3; possibly TRBD1 for D (6 bases). The CDR3 runs to 14 residues. Germline assignment: CDR1 LNHDA and CDR2 SQIVND (reference sequence). The V gene lost 4 bases and the J gene lost 7 bases, with 15 bases spanning the gap.

This chain connects TRBV6-6 to TRBJ2-3; 9 bases fit TRBD1. The CDR3 extends over 16 amino acids. V trimming: 5 bases; J trimming: 1 base; junction bases outside the gene matches: 7. The germline V gene encodes CDR1 MNHNY and CDR2 SVGAGI (reference sequence). CDR3 nucleotides: TGTGCCAGCAGTCGCAACAGGGGGCGCGGCACAGATACGCAGTATTTT. It specifies CASSRNRGRGTDTQYF.